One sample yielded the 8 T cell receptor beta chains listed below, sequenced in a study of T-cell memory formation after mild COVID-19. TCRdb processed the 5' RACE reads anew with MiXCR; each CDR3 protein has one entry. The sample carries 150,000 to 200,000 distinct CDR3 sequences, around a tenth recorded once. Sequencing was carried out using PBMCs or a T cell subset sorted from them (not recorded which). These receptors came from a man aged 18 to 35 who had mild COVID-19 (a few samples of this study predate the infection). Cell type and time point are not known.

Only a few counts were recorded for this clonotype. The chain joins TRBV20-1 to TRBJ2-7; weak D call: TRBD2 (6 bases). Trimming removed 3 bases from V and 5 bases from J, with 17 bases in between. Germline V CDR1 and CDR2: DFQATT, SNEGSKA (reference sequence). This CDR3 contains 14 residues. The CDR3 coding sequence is TGCAGTGCTAGCCTCTCGCAGGGACTTCACGAGCAGTACTTC. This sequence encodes CSASLSQGLHEQYF.

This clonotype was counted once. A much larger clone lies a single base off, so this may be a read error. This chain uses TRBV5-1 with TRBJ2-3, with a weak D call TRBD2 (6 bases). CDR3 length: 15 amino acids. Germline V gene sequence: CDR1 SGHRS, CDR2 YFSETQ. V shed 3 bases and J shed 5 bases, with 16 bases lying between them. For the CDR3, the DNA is TGCGCCAGCAGCTCACTGACTAGTTTTGGAGATACGCAGTATTTT. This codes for CASSSLTSFGDTQYF.

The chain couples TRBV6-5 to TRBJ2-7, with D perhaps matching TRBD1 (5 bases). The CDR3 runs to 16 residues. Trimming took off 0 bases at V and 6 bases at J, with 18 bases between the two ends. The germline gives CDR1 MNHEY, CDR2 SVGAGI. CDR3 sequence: CASSYSGAGPLGEQYV. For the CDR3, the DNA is TGTGCCAGCAGTTACTCAGGGGCAGGTCCCCTAGGCGAGCAGTACGTC.

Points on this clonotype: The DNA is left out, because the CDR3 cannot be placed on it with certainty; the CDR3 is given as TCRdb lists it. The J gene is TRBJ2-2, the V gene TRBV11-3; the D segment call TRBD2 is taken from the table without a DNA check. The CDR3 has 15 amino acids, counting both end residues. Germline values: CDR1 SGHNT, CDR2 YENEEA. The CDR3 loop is CASSPLAVTPGSCFF.

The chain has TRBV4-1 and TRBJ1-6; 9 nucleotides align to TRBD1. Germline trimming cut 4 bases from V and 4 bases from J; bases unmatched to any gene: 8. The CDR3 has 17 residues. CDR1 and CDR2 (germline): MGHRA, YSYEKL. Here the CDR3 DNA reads TGCGCCAGCAGCCCGGGACAGGGTCGCGTATATAATTCACCCCTCCACTTT. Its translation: CASSPGQGRVYNSPLHF.

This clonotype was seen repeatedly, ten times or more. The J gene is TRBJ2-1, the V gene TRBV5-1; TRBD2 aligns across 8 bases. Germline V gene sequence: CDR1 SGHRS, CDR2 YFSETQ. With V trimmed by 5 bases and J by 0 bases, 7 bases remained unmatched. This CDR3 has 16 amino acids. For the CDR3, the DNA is TGCGCCAGCAGGCCGGGGGGGGGAAGCTCCTACAATGAGCAGTTCTTC. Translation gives CASRPGGGSSYNEQFF. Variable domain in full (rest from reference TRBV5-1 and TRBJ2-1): KAGVTQTPRYLIKTRGQQVTLSCSPISGHRSVSWYQQTPGQGLQFLFEYFSETQRNKGNFPGRFSGRQFSNSRSEMNVSTLELGDSALYLCASRPGGGSSYNEQFFGPGTRLTVL.

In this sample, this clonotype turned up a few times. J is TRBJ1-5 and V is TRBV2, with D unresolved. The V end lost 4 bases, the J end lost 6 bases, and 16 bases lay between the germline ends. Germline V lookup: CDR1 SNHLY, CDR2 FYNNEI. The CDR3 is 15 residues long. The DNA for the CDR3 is TGTGCCAGCAGTGTGGAGAAGGGTCAGGCTCAGCCCCAGCATTTT. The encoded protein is CASSVEKGQAQPQHF.

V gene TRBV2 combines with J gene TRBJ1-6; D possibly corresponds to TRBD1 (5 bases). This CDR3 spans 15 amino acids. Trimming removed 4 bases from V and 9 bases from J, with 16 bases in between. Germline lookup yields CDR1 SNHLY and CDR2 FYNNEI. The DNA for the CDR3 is TGTGCCAGCAGTGCGGGGGAATCAGTGAGTTCACCCCTCCACTTT. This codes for CASSAGESVSSPLHF.